This T cell receptor (beta chain) was identified in a study of Ad26.COV2.S vaccination and SARS-CoV-2 variants. Looking at the study overall: Enrolled in COV1001, the donor was in the Ad26.COV2.S trial arm, which received the vaccine. Intramuscular Ad26.COV2.S at 5x10^10 or 1x10^11 viral particles.

Clones were read by immunoSEQ multiplex PCR, and TCRdb kept only the in-frame ones, dropping some. This table has roughly 320,000 clones, around 86% appearing once. Trimming removed 2 bases from V and 6 bases from J, with 10 bases in between. Per the germline V gene, CDR1 is MNHEY and CDR2 is SVGEGT. This CDR3 has 13 residues. As for this clone: Its specificity is not known.

Treatment indicated: some 19 received Ad26.COV2.S at low or high dose, single or two shots; roughly five received placebo; per-sample allocation not given. Following the first vaccine or placebo injection, samples were taken on day 63. It was Wuhan-strain SARS-CoV-2 spike that the Ad26 vaccine vector expressed. Study conclusions and caveats: The analyses of TCR breadth and depth may have understated the size of total T cell responses.

This clonotype was sampled from a person aged 18-65 years who received the Ad26.COV2.S COVID-19 vaccine or a placebo. This chain connects TRBV6-2 or TRBV6-3 to TRBJ1-2; perhaps TRBD1 as D (5 bases). The material was peripheral blood, obtained in a trial of Ad26.COV2.S vaccine versus placebo. CDR3 region: CASSYGRGDGYTF. The CDR3 DNA follows: TGTGCCAGCAGTTACGGACGGGGCGATGGCTACACCTTC.